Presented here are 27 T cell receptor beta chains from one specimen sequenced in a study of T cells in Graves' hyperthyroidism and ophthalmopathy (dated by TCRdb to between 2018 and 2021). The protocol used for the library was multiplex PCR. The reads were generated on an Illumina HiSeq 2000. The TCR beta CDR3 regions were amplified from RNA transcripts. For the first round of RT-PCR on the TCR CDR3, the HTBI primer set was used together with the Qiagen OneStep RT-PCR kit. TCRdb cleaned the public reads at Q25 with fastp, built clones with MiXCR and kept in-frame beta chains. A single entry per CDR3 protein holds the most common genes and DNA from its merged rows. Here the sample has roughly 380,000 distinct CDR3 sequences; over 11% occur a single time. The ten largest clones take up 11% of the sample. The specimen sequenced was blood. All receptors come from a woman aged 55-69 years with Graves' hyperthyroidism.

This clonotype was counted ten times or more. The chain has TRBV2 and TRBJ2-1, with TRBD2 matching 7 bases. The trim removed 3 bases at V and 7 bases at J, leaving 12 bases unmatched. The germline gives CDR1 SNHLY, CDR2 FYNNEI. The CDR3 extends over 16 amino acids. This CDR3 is CASSEISGRARNEQFF. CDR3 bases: TGTGCCAGCAGTGAGATAAGTGGGAGGGCTAGAAATGAGCAGTTCTTC.

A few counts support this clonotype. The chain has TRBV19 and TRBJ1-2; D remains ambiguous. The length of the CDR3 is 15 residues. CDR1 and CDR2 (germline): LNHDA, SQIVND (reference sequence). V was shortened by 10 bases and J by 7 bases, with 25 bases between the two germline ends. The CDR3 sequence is CATNKRLAPGGGYTF. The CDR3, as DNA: TGTGCCACGAACAAACGGCTTGCGCCAGGCGGTGGCTACACCTTC.

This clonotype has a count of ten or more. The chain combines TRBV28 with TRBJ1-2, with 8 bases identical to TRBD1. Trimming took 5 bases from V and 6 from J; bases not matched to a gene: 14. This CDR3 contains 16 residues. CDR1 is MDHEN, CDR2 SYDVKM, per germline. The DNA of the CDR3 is TGTGCCAGCAGTCCGGGCGGCATACCGACAGGGGATGGCTACACCTTC. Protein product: CASSPGGIPTGDGYTF.

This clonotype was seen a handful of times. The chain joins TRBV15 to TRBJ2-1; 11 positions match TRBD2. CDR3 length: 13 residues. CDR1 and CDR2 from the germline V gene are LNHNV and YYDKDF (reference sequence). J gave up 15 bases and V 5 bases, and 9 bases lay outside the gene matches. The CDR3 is CATSPGTSGSLFF. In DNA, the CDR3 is TGTGCCACCAGCCCCGGGACTAGCGGTTCTCTGTTCTTC.

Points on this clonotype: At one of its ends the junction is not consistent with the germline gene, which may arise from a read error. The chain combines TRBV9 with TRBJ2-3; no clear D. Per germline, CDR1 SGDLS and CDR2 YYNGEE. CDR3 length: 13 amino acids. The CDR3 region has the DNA TGTGCCAGCAACGTAGCCAGCACAGATACGCAGTATTTT. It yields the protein CASNVASTDTQYF.

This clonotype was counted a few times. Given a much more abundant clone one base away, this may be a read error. The CDR3 DNA follows: TGCAGTGCGAGCACTGTTGACAGGGTCGACACTGAAGCTTTCTTT. As protein: CSASTVDRVDTEAFF. The rearrangement links TRBV20-1 to TRBJ1-1, with 7 bases aligning to TRBD1. The CDR3 contains 15 residues. Looked up from germline, CDR1 is DFQATT and CDR2 is SNEGSKA (reference sequence). Germline trimming cut 6 bases from V and 3 bases from J; bases unmatched to any gene: 13.

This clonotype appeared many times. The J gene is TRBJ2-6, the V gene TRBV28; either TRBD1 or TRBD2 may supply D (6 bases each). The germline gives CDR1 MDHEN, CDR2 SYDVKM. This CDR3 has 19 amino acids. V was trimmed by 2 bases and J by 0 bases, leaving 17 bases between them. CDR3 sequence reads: CASSLRGVGSFSGANVLTF. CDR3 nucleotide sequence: TGTGCCAGCAGTTTAAGGGGGGTGGGAAGCTTCTCTGGGGCCAACGTCCTGACTTTC. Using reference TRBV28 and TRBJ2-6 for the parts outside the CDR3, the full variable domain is DVKVTQSSRYLVKRTGEKVFLECVQDMDHENMFWYRQDPGLGLRLIYFSYDVKMKEKGDIPEGYSVSREKKERFSLILESASTNQTSMYLCASSLRGVGSFSGANVLTFGAGSRLTVL.

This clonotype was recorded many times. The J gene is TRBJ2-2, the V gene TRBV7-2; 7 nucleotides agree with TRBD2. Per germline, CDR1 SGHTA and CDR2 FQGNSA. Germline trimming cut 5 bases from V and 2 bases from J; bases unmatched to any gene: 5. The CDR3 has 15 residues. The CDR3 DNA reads TGTGCCAGCAGCCCCAGCGGGACTAACACCGGGGAGCTGTTTTTT. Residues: CASSPSGTNTGELFF.

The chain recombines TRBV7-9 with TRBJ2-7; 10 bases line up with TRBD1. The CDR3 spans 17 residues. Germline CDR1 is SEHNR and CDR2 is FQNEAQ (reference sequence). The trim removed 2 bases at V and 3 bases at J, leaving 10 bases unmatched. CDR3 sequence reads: CASSLPKGGTGDYEQYF. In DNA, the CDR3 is TGTGCCAGCAGCTTACCTAAGGGGGGGACAGGGGACTACGAGCAGTACTTC.

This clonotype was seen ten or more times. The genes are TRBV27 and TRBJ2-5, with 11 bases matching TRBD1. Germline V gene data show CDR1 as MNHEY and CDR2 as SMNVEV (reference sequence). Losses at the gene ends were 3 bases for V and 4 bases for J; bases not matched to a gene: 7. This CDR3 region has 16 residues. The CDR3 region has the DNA TGTGCCAGCAGTTTCGGAGGGGACAGGGGGATAGAGACCCAGTACTTC. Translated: CASSFGGDRGIETQYF.

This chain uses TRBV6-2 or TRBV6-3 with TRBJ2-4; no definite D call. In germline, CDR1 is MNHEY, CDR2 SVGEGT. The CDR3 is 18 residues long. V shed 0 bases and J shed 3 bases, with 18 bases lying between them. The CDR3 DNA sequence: TGTGCCAGCAGTTACTCCTCCATACCGCCCCGAGTCAAAAACATTCAGTACTTC. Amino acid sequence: CASSYSSIPPRVKNIQYF.

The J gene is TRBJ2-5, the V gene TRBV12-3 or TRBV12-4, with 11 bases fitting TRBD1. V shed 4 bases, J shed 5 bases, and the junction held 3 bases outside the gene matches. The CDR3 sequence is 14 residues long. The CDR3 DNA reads TGTGCCAGCAGTTGGGACAGGGGGATCGAGACCCAGTACTTC. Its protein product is CASSWDRGIETQYF.

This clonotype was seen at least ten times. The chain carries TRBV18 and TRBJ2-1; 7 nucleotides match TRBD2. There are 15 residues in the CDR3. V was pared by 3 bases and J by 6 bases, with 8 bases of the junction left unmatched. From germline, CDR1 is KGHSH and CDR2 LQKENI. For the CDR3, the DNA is TGTGCCAGCTCACCGCAGGGAACGGGGGGCAATGAGCAGTTCTTC. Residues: CASSPQGTGGNEQFF.

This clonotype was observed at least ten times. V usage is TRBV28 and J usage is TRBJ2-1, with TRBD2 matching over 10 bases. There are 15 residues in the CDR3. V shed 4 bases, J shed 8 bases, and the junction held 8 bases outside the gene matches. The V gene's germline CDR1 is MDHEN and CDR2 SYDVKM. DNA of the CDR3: TGTGCCAGCAGTTGGAGCGGGAGGGCCCGACATGAGCAGTTCTTC. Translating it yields CASSWSGRARHEQFF.

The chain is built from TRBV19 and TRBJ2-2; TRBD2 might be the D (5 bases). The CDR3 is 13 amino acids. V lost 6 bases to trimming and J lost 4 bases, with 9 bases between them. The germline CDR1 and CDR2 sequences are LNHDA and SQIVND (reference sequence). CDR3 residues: CASSPGITGELFF. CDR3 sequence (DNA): TGTGCCAGTAGCCCGGGGATCACCGGGGAGCTGTTTTTT. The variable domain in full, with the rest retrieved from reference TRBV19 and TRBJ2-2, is DGGITQSPKYLFRKEGQNVTLSCEQNLNHDAMYWYRQDPGQGLRLIYYSQIVNDFQKGDIAEGYSVSREKKESFPLTVTSAQKNPTAFYLCASSPGITGELFFGEGSRLTVL.

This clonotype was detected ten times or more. The CDR3 reads CASSVTKTGVETQYF. The CDR3 coding sequence is TGTGCCAGCAGCGTAACTAAGACAGGGGTCGAGACCCAGTACTTC. The rearrangement uses TRBV9 and TRBJ2-5; TRBD1 aligns across 8 bases. CDR3 size: 15 residues. Germline lookup yields CDR1 SGDLS and CDR2 YYNGEE. The J segment lost 5 bases and the V segment lost 1 base, leaving 7 bases of the junction unmatched. Full variable domain (missing parts from reference TRBV9 and TRBJ2-5): DSGVTQTPKHLITATGQRVTLRCSPRSGDLSVYWYQQSLDQGLQFLIQYYNGEERAKGNILERFSAQQFPDLHSELNLSSLELGDSALYFCASSVTKTGVETQYFGPGTRLLVL.

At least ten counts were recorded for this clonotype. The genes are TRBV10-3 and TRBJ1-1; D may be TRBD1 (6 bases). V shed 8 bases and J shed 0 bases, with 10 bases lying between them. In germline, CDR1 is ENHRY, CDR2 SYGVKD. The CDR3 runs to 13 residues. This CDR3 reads CAISQGLNTEAFF. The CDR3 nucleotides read TGTGCCATCTCTCAGGGGTTGAACACTGAAGCTTTCTTT.

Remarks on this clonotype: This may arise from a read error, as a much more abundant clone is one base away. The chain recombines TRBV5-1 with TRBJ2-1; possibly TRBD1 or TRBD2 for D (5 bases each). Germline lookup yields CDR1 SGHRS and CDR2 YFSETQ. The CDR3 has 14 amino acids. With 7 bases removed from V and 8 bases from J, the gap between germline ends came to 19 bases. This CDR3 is CASLWDPTGDEQFF. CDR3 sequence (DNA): TGCGCCAGCCTGTGGGACCCCACCGGGGATGAGCAGTTCTTC.

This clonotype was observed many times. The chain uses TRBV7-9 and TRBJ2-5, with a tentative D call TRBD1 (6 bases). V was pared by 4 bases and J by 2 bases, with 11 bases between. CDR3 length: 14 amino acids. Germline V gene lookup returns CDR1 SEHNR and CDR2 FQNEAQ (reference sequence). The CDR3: CASSSGTLQETQYF. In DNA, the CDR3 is TGTGCCAGCAGCTCCGGGACACTACAAGAGACCCAGTACTTC.

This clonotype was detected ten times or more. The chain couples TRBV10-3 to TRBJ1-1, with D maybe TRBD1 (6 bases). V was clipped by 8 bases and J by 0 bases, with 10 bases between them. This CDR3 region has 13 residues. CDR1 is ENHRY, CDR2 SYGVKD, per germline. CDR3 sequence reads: CAIAGQMNTEAFF. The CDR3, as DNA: TGTGCCATCGCAGGACAGATGAACACTGAAGCTTTCTTT.

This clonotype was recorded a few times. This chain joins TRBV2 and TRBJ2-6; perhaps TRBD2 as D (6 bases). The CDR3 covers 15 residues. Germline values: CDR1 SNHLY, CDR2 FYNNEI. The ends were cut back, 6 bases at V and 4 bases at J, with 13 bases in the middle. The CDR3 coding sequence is TGTGCCAGCAGACCCGGGGGTGGAGGGGCCAACGTCCTGACTTTC. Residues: CASRPGGGGANVLTF.

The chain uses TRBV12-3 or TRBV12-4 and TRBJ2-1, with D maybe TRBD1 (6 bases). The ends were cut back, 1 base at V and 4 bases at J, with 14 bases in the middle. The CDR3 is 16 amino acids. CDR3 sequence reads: CASSLGFRTAYNEQFF. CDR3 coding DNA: TGTGCCAGCAGTTTAGGCTTTCGGACAGCTTACAATGAGCAGTTCTTC.

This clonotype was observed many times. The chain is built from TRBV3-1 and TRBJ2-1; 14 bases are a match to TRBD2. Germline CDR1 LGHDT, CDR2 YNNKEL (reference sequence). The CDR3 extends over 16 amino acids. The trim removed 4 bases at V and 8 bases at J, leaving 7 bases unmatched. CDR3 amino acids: CASSRRTSGGSDEQFF. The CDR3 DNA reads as TGTGCCAGCAGCCGTCGGACTAGCGGGGGGTCCGATGAGCAGTTCTTC.

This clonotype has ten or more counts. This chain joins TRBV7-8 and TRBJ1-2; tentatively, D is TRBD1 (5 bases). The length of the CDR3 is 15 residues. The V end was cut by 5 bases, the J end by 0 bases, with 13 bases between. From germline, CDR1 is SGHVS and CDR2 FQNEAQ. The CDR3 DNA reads TGTGCCAGCAGCCTGGGGCGGCTAGCTAACTATGGCTACACCTTC. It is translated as CASSLGRLANYGYTF.

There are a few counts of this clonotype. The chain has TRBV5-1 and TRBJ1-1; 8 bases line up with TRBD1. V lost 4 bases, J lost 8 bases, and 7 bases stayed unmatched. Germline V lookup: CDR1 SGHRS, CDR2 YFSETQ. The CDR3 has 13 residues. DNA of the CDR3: TGCGCCAGCAGCACCGGACAGGGCGAAGAAGCTTTCTTT. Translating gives CASSTGQGEEAFF.

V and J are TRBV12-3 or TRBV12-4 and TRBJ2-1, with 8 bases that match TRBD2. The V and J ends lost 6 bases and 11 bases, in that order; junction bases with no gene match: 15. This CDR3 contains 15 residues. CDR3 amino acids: CASSRSLGRANKQFF. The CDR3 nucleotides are TGTGCCAGCAGCCGGTCCCTCGGGAGGGCAAATAAGCAGTTCTTC.

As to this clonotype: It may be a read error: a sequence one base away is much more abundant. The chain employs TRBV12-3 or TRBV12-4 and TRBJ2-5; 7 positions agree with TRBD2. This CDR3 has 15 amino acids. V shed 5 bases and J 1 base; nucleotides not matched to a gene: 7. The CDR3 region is CASSLRAGSQETQYF. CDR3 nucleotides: TGTGCCAGCAGTCTTAGAGCGGGGTCCCAAGAGACCCAGTACTTC.